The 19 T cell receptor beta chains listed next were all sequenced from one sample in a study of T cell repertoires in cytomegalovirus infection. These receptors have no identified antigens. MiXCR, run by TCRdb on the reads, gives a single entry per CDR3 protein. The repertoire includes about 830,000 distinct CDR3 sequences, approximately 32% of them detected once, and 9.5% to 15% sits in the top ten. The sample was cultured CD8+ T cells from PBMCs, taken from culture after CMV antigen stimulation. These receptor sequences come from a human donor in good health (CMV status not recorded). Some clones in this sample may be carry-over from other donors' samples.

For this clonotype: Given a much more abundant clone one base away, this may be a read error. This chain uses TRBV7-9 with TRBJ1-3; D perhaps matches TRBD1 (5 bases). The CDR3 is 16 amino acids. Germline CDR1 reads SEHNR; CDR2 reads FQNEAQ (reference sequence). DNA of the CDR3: TGTGCCAACAGCTTAGGGCAGGGTAAATCTGGAAACACCATATATTTT. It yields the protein CANSLGQGKSGNTIYF.

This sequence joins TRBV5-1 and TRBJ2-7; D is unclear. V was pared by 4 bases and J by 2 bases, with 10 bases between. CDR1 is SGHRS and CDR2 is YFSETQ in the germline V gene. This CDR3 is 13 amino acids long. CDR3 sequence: CASSKTNTYEQYF. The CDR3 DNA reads TGCGCCAGCAGCAAGACAAATACCTACGAGCAGTACTTC.

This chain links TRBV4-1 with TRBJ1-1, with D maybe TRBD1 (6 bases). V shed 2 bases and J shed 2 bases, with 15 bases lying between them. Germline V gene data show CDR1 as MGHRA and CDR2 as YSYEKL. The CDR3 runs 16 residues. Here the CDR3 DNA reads TGCGCCAGCAGCCAACCCCCCGGACAGCAAAACACTGAAGCTTTCTTT. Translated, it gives CASSQPPGQQNTEAFF.

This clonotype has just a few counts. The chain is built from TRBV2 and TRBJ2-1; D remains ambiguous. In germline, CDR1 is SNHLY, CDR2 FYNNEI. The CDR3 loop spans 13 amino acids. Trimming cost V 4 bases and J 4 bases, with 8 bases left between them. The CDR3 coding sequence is TGTGCCAGCAGTGGTATAGAGTACAATGAGCAGTTCTTC. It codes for CASSGIEYNEQFF.

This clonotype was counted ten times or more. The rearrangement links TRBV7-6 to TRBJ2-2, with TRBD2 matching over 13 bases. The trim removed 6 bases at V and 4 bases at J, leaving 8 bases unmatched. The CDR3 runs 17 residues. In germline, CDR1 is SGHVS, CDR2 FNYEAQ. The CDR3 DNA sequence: TGTGCCAGCAGTCGTTCTTGGACTAGCGGGGGCACCGGGGAGCTGTTTTTT. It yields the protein CASSRSWTSGGTGELFF.

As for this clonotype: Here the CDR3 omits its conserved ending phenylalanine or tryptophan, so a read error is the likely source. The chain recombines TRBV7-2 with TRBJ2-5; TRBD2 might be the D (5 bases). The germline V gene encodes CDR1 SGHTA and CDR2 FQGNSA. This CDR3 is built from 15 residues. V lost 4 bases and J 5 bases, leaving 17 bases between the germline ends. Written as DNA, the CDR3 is TGTGCCAGCAGCTCCCGGGGAAGCAGTGGGGAGACCCAGTACTAC. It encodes CASSSRGSSGETQYY.

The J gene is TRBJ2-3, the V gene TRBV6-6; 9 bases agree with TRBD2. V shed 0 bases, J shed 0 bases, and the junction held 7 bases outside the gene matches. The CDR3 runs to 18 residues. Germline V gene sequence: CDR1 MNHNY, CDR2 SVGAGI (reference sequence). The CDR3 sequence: CASSYSDAGGPSTDTQYF. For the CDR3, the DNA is TGTGCCAGCAGTTACTCGGACGCGGGGGGGCCGAGCACAGATACGCAGTATTTT.

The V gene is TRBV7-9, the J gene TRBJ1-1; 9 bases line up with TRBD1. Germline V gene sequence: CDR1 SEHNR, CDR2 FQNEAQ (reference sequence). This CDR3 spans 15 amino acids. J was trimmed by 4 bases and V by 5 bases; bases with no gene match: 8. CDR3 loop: CASSPPTGGFTEAFF. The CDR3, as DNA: TGTGCCAGCAGCCCACCTACAGGGGGCTTCACTGAAGCTTTCTTT.

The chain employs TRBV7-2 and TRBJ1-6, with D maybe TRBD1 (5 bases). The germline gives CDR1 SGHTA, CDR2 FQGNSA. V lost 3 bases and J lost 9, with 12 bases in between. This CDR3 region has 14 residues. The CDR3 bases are TGTGCCAGCAGCTTGGGGGGGGTCAGTTCACCCCTCCACTTT. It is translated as CASSLGGVSSPLHF.

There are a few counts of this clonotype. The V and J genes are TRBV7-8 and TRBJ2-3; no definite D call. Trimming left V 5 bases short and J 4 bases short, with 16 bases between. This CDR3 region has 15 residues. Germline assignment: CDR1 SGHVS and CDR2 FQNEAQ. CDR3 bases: TGTGCCAGCAGCGGCCAGACCATCATTCCAGATACGCAGTATTTT. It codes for CASSGQTIIPDTQYF.

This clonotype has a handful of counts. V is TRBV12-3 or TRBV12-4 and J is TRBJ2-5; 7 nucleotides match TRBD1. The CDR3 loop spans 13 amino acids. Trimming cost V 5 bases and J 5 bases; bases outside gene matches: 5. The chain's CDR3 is CASSGTVPETQYF. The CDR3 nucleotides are TGTGCCAGCAGTGGGACAGTTCCGGAGACCCAGTACTTC.

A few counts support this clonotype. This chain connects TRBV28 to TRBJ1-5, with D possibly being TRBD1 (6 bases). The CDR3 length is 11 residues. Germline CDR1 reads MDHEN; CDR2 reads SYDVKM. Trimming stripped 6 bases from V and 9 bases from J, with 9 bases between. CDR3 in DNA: TGTGCCAGCAGCACAGGGAGGCCCCAGCATTTT. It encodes CASSTGRPQHF.

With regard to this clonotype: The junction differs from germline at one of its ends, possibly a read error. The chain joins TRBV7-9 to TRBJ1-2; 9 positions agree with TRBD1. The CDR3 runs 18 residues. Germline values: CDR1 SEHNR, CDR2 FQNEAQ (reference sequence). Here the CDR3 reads CVSSGDRDRAQNGNGYTF. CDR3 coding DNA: TGTGTCAGCAGCGGGGACCGGGACAGGGCCCAGAATGGGAATGGCTACACCTTC.

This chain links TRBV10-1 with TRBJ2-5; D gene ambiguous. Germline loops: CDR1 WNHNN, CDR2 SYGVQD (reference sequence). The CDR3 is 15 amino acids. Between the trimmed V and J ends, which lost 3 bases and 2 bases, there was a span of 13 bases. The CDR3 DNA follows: TGCGCCAGCAGTGAAGCAACAGATTCACAAGAGACCCAGTACTTC. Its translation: CASSEATDSQETQYF.

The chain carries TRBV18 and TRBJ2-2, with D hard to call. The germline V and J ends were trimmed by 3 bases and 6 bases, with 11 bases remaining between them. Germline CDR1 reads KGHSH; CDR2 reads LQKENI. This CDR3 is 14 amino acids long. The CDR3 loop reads CASSPSQAPGELFF. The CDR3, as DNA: TGTGCCAGCTCACCCTCACAAGCCCCCGGGGAGCTGTTTTTT.

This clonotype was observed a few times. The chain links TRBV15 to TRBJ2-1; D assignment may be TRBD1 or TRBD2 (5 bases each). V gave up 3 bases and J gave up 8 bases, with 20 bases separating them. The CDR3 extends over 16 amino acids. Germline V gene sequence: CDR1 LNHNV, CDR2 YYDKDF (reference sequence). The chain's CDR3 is CATSRPPFVGTDEQFF. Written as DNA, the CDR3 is TGTGCCACCAGCAGGCCACCCTTTGTGGGGACGGATGAGCAGTTCTTC.

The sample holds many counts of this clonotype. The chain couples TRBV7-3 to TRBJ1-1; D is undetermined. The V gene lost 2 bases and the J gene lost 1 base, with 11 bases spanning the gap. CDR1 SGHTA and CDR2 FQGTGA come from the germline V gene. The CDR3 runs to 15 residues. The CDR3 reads CASSLLGTGNTEAFF. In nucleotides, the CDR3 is TGTGCCAGCAGCTTACTCGGTACGGGGAACACTGAAGCTTTCTTT.

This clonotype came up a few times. Here the CDR3 DNA reads TGTGCCAGCAGCTTGGGAGGGGGCTACGGCTACGAGCAGTACGTC. Translated: CASSLGGGYGYEQYV. V is TRBV7-9 and J is TRBJ2-7, with D perhaps given as TRBD1 or TRBD2 (7 bases each). CDR1 and CDR2 from the germline V gene are SEHNR and FQNEAQ (reference sequence). This CDR3 contains 15 residues. Trimming took off 3 bases at V and 3 bases at J, with 15 bases between the two ends.

CDR3 coding DNA: TGTGCCAGCGTTAATAAGGATAAACTACCGGATACGCAGTATTTT. Encoded protein: CASVNKDKLPDTQYF. The V and J genes are TRBV2 and TRBJ2-3; D uncertain. Looked up from germline, CDR1 is SNHLY and CDR2 is FYNNEI. The CDR3 covers 15 residues. Trimming removed 8 bases at V and 6 bases at J, with 21 bases between.